Shown below are 20 T cell receptor beta chains from a single sample sequenced in a study of T cells in localized non-small cell lung cancer. The table came from immunoSEQ multiplex PCR; TCRdb's copy has only in-frame clones and leaves some out. The table lists tens of thousands of clones, approximately 88% of them singletons. This sample comprised peripheral blood, obtained before any cancer treatment. These receptors all stem from a female donor over 55 with stage I lung adenocarcinoma.

The V call is TRBV29-1, the J call TRBJ1-2; unclear D gene. Trimming took off 4 bases at V and 6 bases at J, with 18 bases between the two ends. This CDR3 comprises 14 residues. Per germline, CDR1 SQVTM and CDR2 ANQGSEA. CDR3 coding DNA: TGCAGCGTTGGGACCGTAACTCCCTCTAATGGCTACACCTTC. Its translation: CSVGTVTPSNGYTF.

This clone was seen once. Here the CDR3 DNA reads TGTGCCAGCAGTCCCATCCACCGGGACAGGGGTGAAGCTTTCTTT. It codes for CASSPIHRDRGEAFF. The gene calls are TRBV2 and TRBJ1-1, with TRBD1 identical over 10 bases. The CDR3 consists of 15 residues. The germline V gene encodes CDR1 SNHLY and CDR2 FYNNEI. V gave up 5 bases and J gave up 7 bases; unmatched junction bases: 10.

This clone was seen just once. The chain joins TRBV7-2 to TRBJ1-1; D is ambiguous. The germline gives CDR1 SGHTA, CDR2 FQGNSA. This CDR3 has 14 amino acids. V lost 4 bases and J 0 bases, leaving 9 bases between the germline ends. CDR3 residues: CASSSGLMNTEAFF. The DNA for the CDR3 is TGTGCCAGCAGCTCCGGACTCATGAACACTGAAGCTTTCTTT.

This chain uses TRBV19 with TRBJ2-1; 12 bases map to TRBD2. Losses at the gene ends were 7 bases for V and 10 bases for J; bases not matched to a gene: 5. The CDR3 runs to 13 residues. Looked up from germline, CDR1 is LNHDA and CDR2 is SQIVND (reference sequence). CDR3 sequence: CASTPTSGGEQFF. CDR3 in DNA: TGTGCCAGTACCCCGACTAGCGGGGGAGAGCAGTTCTTC.

Here the CDR3 DNA reads TGTGCCAGCAGCGTACTAGGGGGGAGCTCCTACGAGCAGTACTTC. As protein: CASSVLGGSSYEQYF. The rearrangement uses TRBV2 and TRBJ2-7; D is tentatively TRBD1 or TRBD2 (6 bases each). V was shortened by 6 bases and J by 0 bases, with 15 bases between the two germline ends. Germline V lookup: CDR1 SNHLY, CDR2 FYNNEI. The CDR3 is made up of 15 amino acids.

The genes are TRBV4-1 and TRBJ2-5; D assignment may be TRBD1 or TRBD2 (5 bases each). Germline V CDR1 and CDR2: MGHRA, YSYEKL. Between the trimmed V and J ends, which lost 3 bases and 4 bases, there was a span of 6 bases. The CDR3 contains 12 residues. The CDR3 DNA follows: TGCGCCAGCAGCCATGGGGGAGAGACCCAGTACTTC. It codes for CASSHGGETQYF.

The gene calls are TRBV10-3 and TRBJ1-2; 9 nucleotides agree with TRBD1. Germline CDR1 reads ENHRY; CDR2 reads SYGVKD. The V segment lost 7 bases and the J segment 7 bases; nucleotides outside the gene matches: 10. The CDR3 is 14 residues long. Written as DNA, the CDR3 is TGTGCCATCACCCAAAGGACAGGGGAGGGTGGCTACACCTTC. Residues: CAITQRTGEGGYTF.

CDR3 amino acids: CAILSRGPPDTQYF. CDR3 bases: TGTGCCATCCTTAGCCGGGGCCCGCCGGATACGCAGTATTTT. The chain links TRBV7-9 to TRBJ2-3; D might be TRBD1 or TRBD2, each matching 5 bases. The germline V and J ends were trimmed by 10 bases and 6 bases, with 20 bases remaining between them. The V gene's germline CDR1 is SEHNR and CDR2 FQNEAQ (reference sequence). CDR3 length: 14 amino acids. Based on the CDR3 plus reference TRBV7-9 and TRBJ2-3, the full variable domain is DTGVSQNPRHKITKRGQNVTFRCDPISEHNRLYWYRQTLGQGPEFLTYFQNEAQLEKSRLLSDRFSAERPKGSFSTLEIQRTEQGDSAMYLCAILSRGPPDTQYFGPGTRLTVL.

This clone was picked up a small number of times. The chain combines TRBV19 with TRBJ1-5; D might be TRBD1 (6 bases). This CDR3 is built from 15 residues. Trimming removed 4 bases from V and 6 bases from J, with 16 bases in between. CDR1 and CDR2 (germline): LNHDA, SQIVND (reference sequence). The CDR3, as DNA: TGTGCCAGTAGTACTTCGGCAGGGGTGTTTCAGCCCCAGCATTTT. Protein: CASSTSAGVFQPQHF. Full variable domain (outside the CDR3, taken from reference TRBV19 and TRBJ1-5): DGGITQSPKYLFRKEGQNVTLSCEQNLNHDAMYWYRQDPGQGLRLIYYSQIVNDFQKGDIAEGYSVSREKKESFPLTVTSAQKNPTAFYLCASSTSAGVFQPQHFGDGTRLSIL.

In DNA form, the CDR3 reads TGCGCCAGCAGCCAAGAGGGGCAGGGGGCAGATACGCAGTATTTT. It codes for CASSQEGQGADTQYF. The chain employs TRBV4-3 and TRBJ2-3; 7 bases map to TRBD1. Germline assignment: CDR1 LGHNA and CDR2 YSLEER. With V trimmed by 0 bases and J by 4 bases, 4 bases remained unmatched. This CDR3 has 15 amino acids.

The chain uses TRBV7-2 and TRBJ2-3; possible D gene TRBD1, 6 bases. The V and J ends lost 1 base and 2 bases respectively, with 13 bases between them. This CDR3 comprises 16 residues. CDR1 and CDR2 (germline): SGHTA, FQGNSA. CDR3 DNA sequence: TGTGCCAGCAGCTTAGAAGCAGGGGTGCCCACAGATACGCAGTATTTT. Translating it yields CASSLEAGVPTDTQYF.

The chain uses TRBV27 and TRBJ1-5; 7 nucleotides align to TRBD1. Per germline, CDR1 MNHEY and CDR2 SMNVEV (reference sequence). Unmatched junction bases numbered 8, after V lost 8 bases and J lost 7 bases. The CDR3 totals 13 residues. CDR3 sequence reads: CASRGGWEQPQHF. The CDR3 nucleotides read TGTGCCAGCCGAGGGGGCTGGGAGCAGCCCCAGCATTTT.

The rearrangement uses TRBV9 and TRBJ2-7, with D tentatively TRBD1 or TRBD2 (5 bases each). V lost 3 bases and J 4 bases, leaving 14 bases between the germline ends. This CDR3 spans 14 amino acids. Per germline, CDR1 SGDLS and CDR2 YYNGEE. The CDR3 DNA sequence: TGTGCCAGCAGCGGAGGGACGTCCGGATACGAGCAGTACTTC. It specifies CASSGGTSGYEQYF.

This CDR3 reads CAISEMRLAGVQETQYF. The CDR3 DNA reads TGTGCCATCAGTGAGATGAGGTTAGCGGGAGTCCAAGAGACCCAGTACTTC. The chain couples TRBV10-3 to TRBJ2-5; 9 bases fit TRBD2. CDR1 and CDR2 from the germline V gene are ENHRY and SYGVKD. This CDR3 has 17 amino acids. J lost 1 base, V lost 2 bases, and 8 bases had no gene match.

This clone was counted ten times or more. The chain employs TRBV7-9 and TRBJ1-4, with 7 bases aligning to TRBD1. Looked up from germline, CDR1 is SEHNR and CDR2 is FQNEAQ (reference sequence). The CDR3 consists of 15 residues. V was pared by 1 base and J by 5 bases, with 4 bases of the junction left unmatched. The CDR3: CASSLGLGQNEKLFF. The CDR3, as DNA: TGTGCCAGCAGCTTAGGGTTGGGACAGAATGAAAAACTGTTTTTT.

The chain joins TRBV6-5 to TRBJ2-7; the D call may be TRBD1 or TRBD2 (6 bases each). V lost 6 bases and J lost 2, with 11 bases in between. The CDR3 extends over 13 amino acids. Germline V gene lookup returns CDR1 MNHEY and CDR2 SVGAGI. The CDR3 DNA follows: TGTGCCAGCAGGGAGGGACATACCTACGAGCAGTACTTC. It codes for CASREGHTYEQYF.

V usage is TRBV5-1 and J usage is TRBJ2-4; 9 bases fit TRBD2. The germline CDR1 and CDR2 sequences are SGHRS and YFSETQ. The trim removed 4 bases at V and 6 bases at J, leaving 8 bases unmatched. The CDR3 extends over 15 amino acids. This CDR3 reads CASSPAGGGRNIQYF. CDR3 nucleotides: TGCGCCAGCAGCCCGGCGGGAGGGGGCCGAAACATTCAGTACTTC.

The chain carries TRBV7-9 and TRBJ1-1, with no clear D. The CDR3 loop spans 16 amino acids. Trimming took 1 base from V and 5 from J, leaving 17 bases between them. CDR1 is SEHNR, CDR2 FQNEAQ, per germline (reference sequence). DNA of the CDR3: TGTGCCAGCAGCTTAGGGTACAGCCCCGAAGGAACTGAAGCTTTCTTT. Its protein is CASSLGYSPEGTEAFF. The full variable domain, in which reference TRBV7-9 and TRBJ1-1 provide the parts outside the CDR3, is DTGVSQNPRHKITKRGQNVTFRCDPISEHNRLYWYRQTLGQGPEFLTYFQNEAQLEKSRLLSDRFSAERPKGSFSTLEIQRTEQGDSAMYLCASSLGYSPEGTEAFFGQGTRLTVV.

The chain employs TRBV28 and TRBJ2-1; 10 bases are a match to TRBD2. CDR1 MDHEN and CDR2 SYDVKM come from the germline V gene. V shed 4 bases and J 2 bases; nucleotides not matched to a gene: 5. CDR3 length: 16 residues. The CDR3, as DNA: TGTGCCAGCAGTTCCTCGAGCGGGGGGGCCTACAATGAGCAGTTCTTC. Residues: CASSSSSGGAYNEQFF.

This rearrangement joins TRBV4-3 to TRBJ2-3, with 12 bases that match TRBD2. CDR1 and CDR2 from the germline V gene are LGHNA and YSLEER. The CDR3 runs 17 residues. V lost 0 bases to trimming and J lost 4 bases; unmatched junction nucleotides: 5. Written as DNA, the CDR3 is TGCGCCAGCAGCCAAGATTTACTAGCGGGAGGCCCAGATACGCAGTATTTT. Its translation is CASSQDLLAGGPDTQYF.